Following are 21 T cell receptor beta chains from one sample sequenced in a study of OX40 agonist ivuxolimab in advanced cancers. The data were produced by immunoSEQ multiplex PCR, yet TCRdb's version contains in-frame clones alone and is incomplete. Here the sample spans 20,000 to 30,000 clones, 88% being singletons. The input for sequencing was CD4+ or CD8+ T cells sorted from blood, taken in a trial of the OX40 agonist ivuxolimab. The receptors come from an adult with an advanced solid tumor such as melanoma, head and neck, liver or kidney cancer.

V gene TRBV14 combines with J gene TRBJ2-7, with 9 bases matching TRBD1. Losses at the gene ends were 3 bases for V and 9 bases for J; bases not matched to a gene: 12. CDR3 size: 15 residues. CDR1 and CDR2 from the germline V gene are SGHDN and FVKESK. In DNA form, the CDR3 reads TGTGCCAGCAGCCAGCCGGGACAGGGAGCCTATGGGCAGTACTTC. This gives the protein CASSQPGQGAYGQYF.

The chain joins TRBV7-9 to TRBJ1-1; D is unresolved. Germline-derived CDR1 and CDR2 are SEHNR and FQNEAQ (reference sequence). The CDR3 length is 15 residues. Trimming pared 0 bases from V and 4 bases from J, leaving 12 bases between. CDR3 region: CASSLADSRVTEAFF. For the CDR3, the DNA is TGTGCCAGCAGCTTAGCGGACTCCCGCGTCACTGAAGCTTTCTTT. The variable domain in full, completed from reference TRBV7-9 and TRBJ1-1, reads DTGVSQNPRHKITKRGQNVTFRCDPISEHNRLYWYRQTLGQGPEFLTYFQNEAQLEKSRLLSDRFSAERPKGSFSTLEIQRTEQGDSAMYLCASSLADSRVTEAFFGQGTRLTVV.

V gene TRBV6-6 combines with J gene TRBJ2-1, with D hard to call. V shed 7 bases and J shed 10 bases, with 17 bases lying between them. Germline lookup yields CDR1 MNHNY and CDR2 SVGAGI (reference sequence). The CDR3 is made up of 13 amino acids. This chain's CDR3 is CASNRIKDGEQFF. The CDR3, as DNA: TGTGCCAGCAACCGTATCAAGGACGGCGAGCAGTTCTTC.

The chain links TRBV18 to TRBJ1-5; D unresolved. Trimming removed 2 bases from V and 1 base from J, with 6 bases in between. CDR1 is KGHSH and CDR2 is LQKENI in the germline V gene. The CDR3 spans 14 residues. DNA of the CDR3: TGTGCCAGCTCACCAAATCCAAGCAATCAGCCCCAGCATTTT. Its translation: CASSPNPSNQPQHF.

This chain uses TRBV2 with TRBJ2-5; no reliable D call. The J call may be incorrect, as the DNA end agrees better with TRBJ2-7. The CDR3 runs to 13 residues. Germline CDR1 is SNHLY and CDR2 is FYNNEI. The CDR3 nucleotides are TGTGCCAGCAGTGGAGGCATCAACTACGAGCAGTACTTC. It codes for CASSGGINYEQYF.

The J gene is TRBJ2-7, the V gene TRBV25-1, with D unclear. The ends were cut back, 6 bases at V and 3 bases at J, with 6 bases in the middle. The CDR3 length is 11 residues. Germline V gene sequence: CDR1 MGHDK, CDR2 SYGVNS. This CDR3 is CASSTIYEQYF. CDR3 nucleotide sequence: TGTGCCAGCAGCACAATCTACGAGCAGTACTTC.

The chain has TRBV6-4 and TRBJ1-2, with D maybe TRBD1 (5 bases). V lost 2 bases to trimming and J lost 0 bases, with 31 bases between them. This CDR3 spans 22 amino acids. Germline V gene lookup returns CDR1 MRHNA and CDR2 SNTAGT. This chain's CDR3 is CASSDMELFLGATVGANYGYTF. Here the CDR3 DNA reads TGTGCCAGCAGTGACATGGAGCTGTTCTTAGGGGCGACGGTAGGGGCTAACTATGGCTACACCTTC.

The chain is built from TRBV29-1 and TRBJ1-4; D not certain. Trimming took off 6 bases at V and 3 bases at J, with 11 bases between the two ends. This CDR3 contains 13 residues. Germline V gives CDR1 SQVTM, CDR2 ANQGSEA. The CDR3 region is CSVVEGPNEKLFF. DNA of the CDR3: TGCAGCGTCGTGGAAGGACCTAATGAAAAACTGTTTTTT.

This chain uses TRBV5-6 with TRBJ2-5, with no clear D. Per germline, CDR1 SGHDT and CDR2 YYEEEE. This CDR3 is built from 13 residues. Trimming took 1 base from V and 5 from J, leaving 9 bases between them. CDR3 nucleotides: TGTGCCAGCAGCTTGATTTTTTCGGAGACCCAGTACTTC. Encoded protein: CASSLIFSETQYF.

This rearrangement joins TRBV7-2 to TRBJ2-6; D ambiguous. The CDR3 loop spans 17 amino acids. CDR1 and CDR2 from the germline V gene are SGHTA and FQGNSA. V was cut by 3 bases and J by 0 bases, with 12 bases left in between. The chain's CDR3 is CASSLNALDSGANVLTF. The CDR3, as DNA: TGTGCCAGCAGCTTGAATGCATTGGACTCTGGGGCCAACGTCCTGACTTTC.

The chain recombines TRBV11-3 with TRBJ2-3, with 11 nucleotides matching TRBD2. The V gene end was trimmed by 1 base and the J gene end by 3 bases; junction bases not matched to a gene: 0. The germline V gene encodes CDR1 SGHNT and CDR2 YENEEA. CDR3 length equals 15 residues. CDR3 region: CASSLGTSGTDTQYF. In DNA, the CDR3 is TGTGCCAGCAGCTTAGGGACTAGCGGGACAGATACGCAGTATTTT.

This chain links TRBV7-9 with TRBJ2-1; maybe TRBD2 (6 bases). The CDR3 totals 15 residues. Germline CDR1 and CDR2: SEHNR and FQNEAQ (reference sequence). Between the trimmed V and J ends, which lost 7 bases and 2 bases, there was a span of 15 bases. For the CDR3, the DNA is TGTGCCAGCACCTCTGGGGGGAGCGCCTACAATGAGCAGTTCTTC. Amino acids: CASTSGGSAYNEQFF.

The chain links TRBV29-1 to TRBJ2-1, with 10 bases fitting TRBD2. Germline CDR1 SQVTM, CDR2 ANQGSEA. V shed 7 bases, J shed 0 bases, and the junction held 6 bases outside the gene matches. The CDR3 is 15 amino acids. The CDR3 reads CSARAGGSSYNEQFF. In nucleotides, the CDR3 is TGCAGCGCTCGAGCGGGAGGGAGCTCCTACAATGAGCAGTTCTTC.

The chain uses TRBV12-5 and TRBJ1-5; TRBD1 matches 8 bases. Trimming took 0 bases from V and 1 from J; bases not matched to a gene: 5. This CDR3 region has 17 residues. Germline lookup yields CDR1 LGHNT and CDR2 FRNRAP. The chain's CDR3 is CASGLVRQGASNQPQHF. Written as DNA, the CDR3 is TGTGCTAGTGGTTTGGTGCGCCAGGGGGCAAGCAATCAGCCCCAGCATTTT.

The chain is built from TRBV7-8 and TRBJ2-5, with 12 bases aligning to TRBD2. Germline CDR1 SGHVS, CDR2 FQNEAQ. The trim removed 1 base at V and 3 bases at J, leaving 6 bases unmatched. This CDR3 comprises 17 residues. The CDR3 nucleotides read TGTGCCAGCAGCTTAGAGGGGTCTAGCGGGGGGGAAGAGACCCAGTACTTC. Amino acids: CASSLEGSSGGEETQYF.

The chain links TRBV5-1 to TRBJ2-1; 7 positions match TRBD2. The CDR3 consists of 15 residues. J gave up 4 bases and V 1 base, and 5 bases lay outside the gene matches. Germline loops: CDR1 SGHRS, CDR2 YFSETQ. The CDR3 region has the DNA TGCGCCAGCAGCTTGATGGGCGGGAGTTACAATGAGCAGTTCTTC. This translates into CASSLMGGSYNEQFF.

This clone was observed once. This chain joins TRBV2 and TRBJ2-1, with 8 bases lining up with TRBD2. Germline CDR1 reads SNHLY; CDR2 reads FYNNEI. This CDR3 is built from 19 residues. V was pared by 9 bases and J by 0 bases, with 19 bases of the junction left unmatched. The CDR3 bases are TGTGCCAGATCAGCCCCAACTAGCGGACAATCCCACTCCTACAATGAGCAGTTCTTC. As protein: CARSAPTSGQSHSYNEQFF.

The chain carries TRBV5-5 and TRBJ2-5; D unresolved. The germline V gene encodes CDR1 SGHKS and CDR2 YYEKEE (reference sequence). The CDR3 length is 14 residues. Trimming shortened V by 0 bases and J by 2 bases, and 8 bases separated the two germline ends. In nucleotides, the CDR3 is TGTGCCAGCAGCTTGGTGCCAGATCAAGAGACCCAGTACTTC. Protein product: CASSLVPDQETQYF. Full variable domain (missing parts from reference TRBV5-5 and TRBJ2-5): DAGVTQSPTHLIKTRGQQVTLRCSPISGHKSVSWYQQVLGQGPQFIFQYYEKEERGRGNFPDRFSARQFPNYSSELNVNALLLGDSALYLCASSLVPDQETQYFGPGTRLLVL.

The chain employs TRBV29-1 and TRBJ1-1; maybe TRBD1 (6 bases). Trimming removed 0 bases at V and 5 bases at J, with 16 bases between. There are 15 residues in the CDR3. Germline CDR1 is SQVTM and CDR2 is ANQGSEA. The CDR3 here is CSVEDRRMRGTEAFF. DNA for the CDR3: TGCAGCGTTGAAGATCGGCGGATGAGGGGGACTGAAGCTTTCTTT.

This chain joins TRBV7-2 and TRBJ1-4, with D tentatively TRBD1 (6 bases). This CDR3 is built from 15 residues. The V end was cut by 3 bases, the J end by 5 bases, with 13 bases between. Germline CDR1 SGHTA, CDR2 FQGNSA. The CDR3 DNA reads as TGTGCCAGCAGCTTCACAGGGCAGGGGAATGAAAAACTGTTTTTT. Translating gives CASSFTGQGNEKLFF.

This chain joins TRBV7-2 and TRBJ2-7; D gene ambiguous. V dropped 3 bases and J dropped 1 base, with 7 bases sitting between them. Germline V gene sequence: CDR1 SGHTA, CDR2 FQGNSA. The CDR3 consists of 13 residues. The CDR3 protein is CASSLAGSYEQYF. DNA of the CDR3: TGTGCCAGCAGCTTGGCTGGATCCTACGAGCAGTACTTC. The variable domain in full, completed from reference TRBV7-2 and TRBJ2-7, reads GAGVSQSPSNKVTEKGKDVELRCDPISGHTALYWYRQSLGQGLEFLIYFQGNSAPDKSGLPSDRFSAERTGGSVSTLTIQRTQQEDSAVYLCASSLAGSYEQYFGPGTRLTVT.